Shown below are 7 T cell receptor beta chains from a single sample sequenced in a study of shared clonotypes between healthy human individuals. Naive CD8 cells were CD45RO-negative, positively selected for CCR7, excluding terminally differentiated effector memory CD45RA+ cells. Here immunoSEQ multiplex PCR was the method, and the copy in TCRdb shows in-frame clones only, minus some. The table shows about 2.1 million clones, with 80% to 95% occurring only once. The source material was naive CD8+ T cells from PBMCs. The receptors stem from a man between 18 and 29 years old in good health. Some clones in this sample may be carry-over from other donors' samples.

This CDR3 is CASSLRDTKNYYEQYF. The CDR3 DNA is TGTGCCAGCAGCTTGCGAGACACCAAAAACTACTACGAGCAGTACTTC. The V gene is TRBV7-9, the J gene TRBJ2-7; D gene unclear. This CDR3 contains 16 residues. Trimming took off 3 bases at V and 3 bases at J, with 18 bases between the two ends. Looked up from germline, CDR1 is SEHNR and CDR2 is FQNEAQ (reference sequence).

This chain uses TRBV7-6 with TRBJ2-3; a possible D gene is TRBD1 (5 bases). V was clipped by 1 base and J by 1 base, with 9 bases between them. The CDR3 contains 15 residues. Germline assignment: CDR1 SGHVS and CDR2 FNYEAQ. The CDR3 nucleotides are TGTGCCAGCAGCTTAGTATGGGGCGGCACAGATACGCAGTATTTT. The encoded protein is CASSLVWGGTDTQYF.

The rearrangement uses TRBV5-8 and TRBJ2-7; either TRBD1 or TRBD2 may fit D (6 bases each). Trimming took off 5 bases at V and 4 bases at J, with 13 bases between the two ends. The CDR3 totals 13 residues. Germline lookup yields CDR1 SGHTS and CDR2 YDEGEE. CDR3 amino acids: CASSQLGGYEQYF. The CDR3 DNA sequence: TGTGCCAGCAGTCAGTTAGGGGGGTACGAGCAGTACTTC.

The CDR3 here is CASSDPRGPANTGELFF. The CDR3 nucleotides read TGTGCCAGCAGTGACCCCCGGGGCCCCGCGAACACCGGGGAGCTGTTTTTT. The chain is built from TRBV2 and TRBJ2-2; D tentatively fits TRBD1 or TRBD2 (5 bases each). The CDR3 loop spans 17 amino acids. Germline loops: CDR1 SNHLY, CDR2 FYNNEI. V was shortened by 3 bases and J by 0 bases, with 14 bases between the two germline ends.

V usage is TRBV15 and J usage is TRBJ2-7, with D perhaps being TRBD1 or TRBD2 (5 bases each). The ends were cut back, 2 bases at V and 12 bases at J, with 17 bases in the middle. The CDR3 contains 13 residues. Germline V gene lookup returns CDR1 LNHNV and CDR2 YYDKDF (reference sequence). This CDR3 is CATSRLGTRALYF. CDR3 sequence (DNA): TGTGCCACCAGCAGACTGGGGACCAGGGCGCTGTACTTC.

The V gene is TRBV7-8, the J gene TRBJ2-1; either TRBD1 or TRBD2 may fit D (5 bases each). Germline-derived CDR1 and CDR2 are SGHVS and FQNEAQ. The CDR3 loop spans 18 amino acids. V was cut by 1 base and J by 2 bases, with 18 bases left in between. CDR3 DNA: TGTGCCAGCAGCTTAGACGGACTGGATAGGGGACCCTACAATGAGCAGTTCTTC. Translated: CASSLDGLDRGPYNEQFF.

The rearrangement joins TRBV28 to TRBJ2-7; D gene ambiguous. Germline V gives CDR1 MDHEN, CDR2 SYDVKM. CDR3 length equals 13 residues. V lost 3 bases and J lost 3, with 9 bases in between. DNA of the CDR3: TGTGCCAGCAGTTTCCCTTGGAACTACGAGCAGTACTTC. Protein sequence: CASSFPWNYEQYF.